Presented here are 27 T cell receptor beta chains from one specimen sequenced in a study of T cells in Graves' hyperthyroidism and ophthalmopathy (dated by TCRdb to the late 2010s). The library was built by means of multiplex PCR. Sequenced on an Illumina HiSeq 2000. TCR beta CDR3 regions were amplified from RNA transcripts. The first round of RT-PCR for the TCR CDR3 was performed with the HTBI primer set and the Qiagen OneStep RT-PCR kit. TCRdb trimmed public reads at Q25 via fastp, called clones via MiXCR and kept in-frame beta chains. Entries that share a CDR3 protein sequence are merged under the most common genes and DNA. The sample contains approximately 420,000 distinct CDR3 sequences, roughly 13% of them found a single time. About 5% of the sample belongs to the ten largest clones. Sequencing was performed on blood. Receptor source: a woman aged 18-30 years with Graves' hyperthyroidism.

V and J are TRBV12-5 and TRBJ1-5; D ambiguous. The V end was cut by 6 bases, the J end by 0 bases, with 6 bases between. Per germline, CDR1 LGHNT and CDR2 FRNRAP. The CDR3 has 13 amino acids. The CDR3 is CASGDHSNQPQHF. The CDR3 DNA reads TGTGCTAGTGGGGATCATAGCAATCAGCCCCAGCATTTT.

The sample holds many counts of this clonotype. The J gene is TRBJ1-5, the V gene TRBV20-1; TRBD1 matches at 8 bases. V was pared by 3 bases and J by 5 bases, with 3 bases of the junction left unmatched. CDR1 DFQATT and CDR2 SNEGSKA come from the germline V gene (reference sequence). The CDR3 runs 13 residues. The CDR3 DNA reads TGCAGTGCTAGGGACAGGGTTGATCAGCCCCAGCATTTT. It yields the protein CSARDRVDQPQHF.

This clonotype was detected many times. The chain is built from TRBV5-5 and TRBJ1-2; 10 nucleotides match TRBD1. The CDR3 is 15 amino acids. The germline V gene has CDR1 SGHKS and CDR2 YYEKEE (reference sequence). The ends lost 3 bases at V and 4 bases at J; junction bases unmatched: 6. CDR3 DNA sequence: TGTGCCAGCAGCTCGGGACAGGGGAGGGCCTATGGCTACACCTTC. Protein product: CASSSGQGRAYGYTF.

The chain employs TRBV19 and TRBJ2-7; possibly TRBD2 for D (6 bases). Trimming left V 6 bases short and J 0 bases short, with 12 bases between. There are 14 residues in the CDR3. The germline V gene has CDR1 LNHDA and CDR2 SQIVND (reference sequence). The CDR3 DNA sequence: TGTGCCAGTAGCCCTATGGAGGGCTCCTACGAGCAGTACTTC. It codes for CASSPMEGSYEQYF. The full variable domain, with the rest looked up from reference TRBV19 and TRBJ2-7, is DGGITQSPKYLFRKEGQNVTLSCEQNLNHDAMYWYRQDPGQGLRLIYYSQIVNDFQKGDIAEGYSVSREKKESFPLTVTSAQKNPTAFYLCASSPMEGSYEQYFGPGTRLTVT.

This chain joins TRBV28 and TRBJ1-5, with TRBD1 as a possible D gene (6 bases). The CDR3 sequence is 14 residues long. The V gene's germline CDR1 is MDHEN and CDR2 SYDVKM. V lost 6 bases and J 6 bases, leaving 15 bases between the germline ends. CDR3 DNA: TGTGCCAGCAGCCAGGGAAGGGGGACTCAGCCCCAGCATTTT. This encodes CASSQGRGTQPQHF.

This clonotype was counted only a few times. The chain uses TRBV24-1 and TRBJ2-1, with 7 positions matching TRBD2. The CDR3 covers 16 residues. After removal of 9 bases from V and 9 bases from J, the junction contained 19 bases not matched to a gene. Germline V gives CDR1 KGHDR, CDR2 SFDVKD. The CDR3 DNA sequence: TGTGCCACCGGTGTTAAGGGGCTAGCGGACGGAGGTGAGCAGTTCTTC. Its protein product is CATGVKGLADGGEQFF.

The chain is built from TRBV2 and TRBJ1-1; no reliable D call. The CDR3 has 13 amino acids. In germline, CDR1 is SNHLY, CDR2 FYNNEI. V lost 7 bases, J lost 3 bases, and 12 bases lay in between. DNA for the CDR3: TGTGCCAGCACGGTTTGGATGGACACTGAAGCTTTCTTT. Its protein is CASTVWMDTEAFF.

The sample holds many counts of this clonotype. V gene TRBV7-2 combines with J gene TRBJ2-5; weak D call: TRBD2 (6 bases). The V end was cut by 0 bases, the J end by 7 bases, with 9 bases between. From germline, CDR1 is SGHTA and CDR2 FQGNSA. The CDR3 is made up of 13 amino acids. The CDR3 here is CASSLALGGTQYF. The CDR3 region has the DNA TGTGCCAGCAGCTTAGCGCTGGGAGGGACCCAGTACTTC.

The table lists this clonotype with many counts. The chain recombines TRBV19 with TRBJ2-5; D could derive from TRBD1 or TRBD2 (5 bases each). The germline V gene encodes CDR1 LNHDA and CDR2 SQIVND (reference sequence). V lost 2 bases and J 5 bases, leaving 12 bases between the germline ends. The CDR3 sequence is 14 residues long. CDR3 in amino acids: CASSIQPGPETQYF. The CDR3 DNA reads as TGTGCCAGTAGTATACAACCGGGGCCGGAGACCCAGTACTTC.

This clonotype was observed many times. This chain uses TRBV30 with TRBJ2-5; weak D call: TRBD2 (6 bases). CDR1 and CDR2 (germline): GTSNPN, SVGIG (reference sequence). Trimming pared 1 base from V and 0 bases from J, leaving 6 bases between. The CDR3 runs to 13 residues. The CDR3: CAWSGGNQETQYF. The DNA for the CDR3 is TGTGCCTGGAGTGGCGGGAACCAAGAGACCCAGTACTTC. The full variable domain, completed using reference TRBV30 and TRBJ2-5, is SQTIHQWPATLVQPVGSPLSLECTVEGTSNPNLYWYRQAAGRGLQLLFYSVGIGQISSEVPQNLSASRPQDRQFILSSKKLLLSDSGFYLCAWSGGNQETQYFGPGTRLLVL.

This clonotype was found many times. The chain employs TRBV7-9 and TRBJ1-6; D is ambiguous. The CDR3 extends over 14 amino acids. V lost 1 base and J 8 bases, leaving 9 bases between the germline ends. Germline V CDR1 and CDR2: SEHNR, FQNEAQ (reference sequence). This chain's CDR3 is CASSLEYGDSPLHF. CDR3 bases: TGTGCCAGCAGCTTAGAATACGGGGATTCACCCCTCCACTTT.

This chain links TRBV20-1 with TRBJ2-7, with TRBD1 as a possible D gene (5 bases). This CDR3 has 13 amino acids. V was pared by 7 bases and J by 7 bases, with 20 bases between. Germline CDR1 DFQATT, CDR2 SNEGSKA (reference sequence). For the CDR3, the DNA is TGCAGTGTGGGGCAGGGCTTTAGTGGGGAGCAGTACTTC. It yields the protein CSVGQGFSGEQYF.

In DNA form, the CDR3 reads TGTGCCAGCAGCTTAGGGGTCGGGGCCTACAATGAGCAGTTCTTC. Translating gives CASSLGVGAYNEQFF. The chain carries TRBV7-2 and TRBJ2-1; D might be TRBD2 (5 bases). This CDR3 contains 15 residues. The V gene's germline CDR1 is SGHTA and CDR2 FQGNSA. Trimming pared 1 base from V and 2 bases from J, leaving 9 bases between.

In this sample, this clonotype turned up many times. The chain couples TRBV3-1 to TRBJ2-5, with a weak D call TRBD2 (6 bases). The CDR3 runs to 15 residues. V lost 2 bases to trimming and J lost 5 bases, with 15 bases between them. The germline V gene encodes CDR1 LGHDT and CDR2 YNNKEL (reference sequence). The CDR3 DNA is TGTGCCAGCAGCCAATGGGGCGGGGAGCGGGAGACCCAGTACTTC. This codes for CASSQWGGERETQYF.

This clonotype was recorded many times. V is TRBV30 and J is TRBJ2-7; no firm D call. The V end lost 0 bases, the J end lost 5 bases, and 11 bases lay between the germline ends. The germline V gene encodes CDR1 GTSNPN and CDR2 SVGIG (reference sequence). This CDR3 spans 13 amino acids. The CDR3 spells CAWSVRISNEQYF. The DNA for the CDR3 is TGTGCCTGGAGTGTACGGATTAGCAACGAGCAGTACTTC.

This clonotype came up many times. V and J are TRBV7-9 and TRBJ2-1; TRBD2 matches at 8 bases. The J segment lost 9 bases and the V segment lost 6 bases, leaving 16 bases of the junction unmatched. Per germline, CDR1 SEHNR and CDR2 FQNEAQ (reference sequence). This CDR3 is built from 16 residues. CDR3 DNA sequence: TGTGCCAGCAGGGAAGCGGGAGTAGCCCTGACCAGTGAGCAGTTCTTC. Encoded protein: CASREAGVALTSEQFF. The whole variable domain, filled in from reference TRBV7-9 and TRBJ2-1, reads DTGVSQNPRHKITKRGQNVTFRCDPISEHNRLYWYRQTLGQGPEFLTYFQNEAQLEKSRLLSDRFSAERPKGSFSTLEIQRTEQGDSAMYLCASREAGVALTSEQFFGPGTRLTVL.

This clonotype came up many times. The chain carries TRBV20-1 and TRBJ2-7; TRBD2 matches 10 bases. The germline CDR1 and CDR2 sequences are DFQATT and SNEGSKA (reference sequence). The CDR3 has 17 amino acids. The J segment lost 5 bases and the V segment lost 1 base, leaving 14 bases of the junction unmatched. The CDR3 DNA sequence: TGCAGTGCTAGAGCCCCGCCCCCTAGCGGGAGTTTGCACGAGCAGTACTTC. Translating it yields CSARAPPPSGSLHEQYF.

This clonotype was seen many times. This rearrangement joins TRBV27 to TRBJ2-7; 9 bases align to TRBD1. Germline assignment: CDR1 MNHEY and CDR2 SMNVEV (reference sequence). V dropped 7 bases and J dropped 4; count of bases not matched to a gene: 5. The CDR3 sequence is 13 residues long. The CDR3 DNA is TGTGCCAGCAAGATGGACAGGGGTTACGAGCAGTACTTC. It encodes CASKMDRGYEQYF.

This clonotype showed up just a few times. The rearrangement links TRBV18 to TRBJ1-2; D may be TRBD1 (5 bases). The CDR3 consists of 13 residues. The ends were cut back, 1 base at V and 4 bases at J, with 7 bases in the middle. Per the germline V gene, CDR1 is KGHSH and CDR2 is LQKENI. CDR3 protein: CASSPLDSYGYTF. The CDR3 DNA follows: TGTGCCAGCTCACCACTTGACAGCTATGGCTACACCTTC.

This clonotype has more than one count but fewer than ten. J is TRBJ1-4 and V is TRBV28; D is perhaps TRBD1 (5 bases). The germline CDR1 and CDR2 sequences are MDHEN and SYDVKM. Trimming removed 7 bases from V and 12 bases from J, with 24 bases in between. The CDR3 is 15 amino acids. The CDR3 DNA sequence: TGTGCCAGCACCCCCCCCGGGACTCTCGGAGAAGAACTGTTTTTT. This gives the protein CASTPPGTLGEELFF.

The chain couples TRBV6-2 or TRBV6-3 to TRBJ2-7, with TRBD2 matching over 7 bases. V trimming: 2 bases; J trimming: 2 bases; junction bases outside the gene matches: 0. The CDR3 consists of 13 residues. Germline loops: CDR1 MNHEY, CDR2 SVGEGT. The CDR3 here is CASSYGTTYEQYF. CDR3 coding DNA: TGTGCCAGCAGTTACGGGACTACCTACGAGCAGTACTTC.

This chain joins TRBV7-9 and TRBJ1-3; 8 nucleotides line up with TRBD1. J was trimmed by 0 bases and V by 8 bases; bases with no gene match: 6. Germline V lookup: CDR1 SEHNR, CDR2 FQNEAQ (reference sequence). The CDR3 has 15 amino acids. The CDR3 DNA sequence: TGTGCCAGCTCGACAGGGGCCGCCTCTGGAAACACCATATATTTT. This translates into CASSTGAASGNTIYF.

This chain links TRBV5-4 with TRBJ2-3; 9 nucleotides align to TRBD2. Germline assignment: CDR1 SGHNT and CDR2 YYREEE (reference sequence). The CDR3 consists of 15 residues. The trim removed 2 bases at V and 6 bases at J, leaving 7 bases unmatched. In nucleotides, the CDR3 is TGTGCCAGCAGCTTATTGCGGGAGGGCCGGGATACGCAGTATTTT. It specifies CASSLLREGRDTQYF.

This clonotype was picked up many times. The rearrangement joins TRBV6-1 to TRBJ1-1; D gene unclear. The V gene lost 6 bases and the J gene lost 5 bases, with 10 bases spanning the gap. In germline, CDR1 is MNHNS, CDR2 SASEGT. The CDR3 contains 12 residues. For the CDR3, the DNA is TGTGCCAGCAGCCGGCTGGGGACTGAAGCTTTCTTT. It is translated as CASSRLGTEAFF.

This chain uses TRBV28 with TRBJ2-3; 14 bases are a match to TRBD2. Germline V gene sequence: CDR1 MDHEN, CDR2 SYDVKM. The length of the CDR3 is 18 residues. The V segment lost 2 bases and the J segment 1 base; nucleotides outside the gene matches: 5. The CDR3 protein is CASSLRGLAGARTDTQYF. CDR3 nucleotides: TGTGCCAGCAGTTTAAGGGGACTAGCGGGGGCACGCACAGATACGCAGTATTTT.

This clonotype was picked up many times. The chain links TRBV28 to TRBJ2-2; D gene ambiguous. V dropped 3 bases and J dropped 8 bases, with 7 bases sitting between them. Germline assignment: CDR1 MDHEN and CDR2 SYDVKM. CDR3 length equals 12 residues. The CDR3 here is CASSLELGELFF. As DNA, the CDR3 is TGTGCCAGCAGTTTGGAGTTGGGGGAGCTGTTTTTT.

This clonotype was counted many times. CDR3 sequence: CASSIELNEQFF. The CDR3 nucleotides read TGTGCCAGCAGTATCGAACTTAATGAGCAGTTCTTC. J is TRBJ2-1 and V is TRBV28; D is ambiguous. Germline CDR1 reads MDHEN; CDR2 reads SYDVKM. Trimming cost V 5 bases and J 7 bases, with 9 bases left between them. This CDR3 spans 12 amino acids.